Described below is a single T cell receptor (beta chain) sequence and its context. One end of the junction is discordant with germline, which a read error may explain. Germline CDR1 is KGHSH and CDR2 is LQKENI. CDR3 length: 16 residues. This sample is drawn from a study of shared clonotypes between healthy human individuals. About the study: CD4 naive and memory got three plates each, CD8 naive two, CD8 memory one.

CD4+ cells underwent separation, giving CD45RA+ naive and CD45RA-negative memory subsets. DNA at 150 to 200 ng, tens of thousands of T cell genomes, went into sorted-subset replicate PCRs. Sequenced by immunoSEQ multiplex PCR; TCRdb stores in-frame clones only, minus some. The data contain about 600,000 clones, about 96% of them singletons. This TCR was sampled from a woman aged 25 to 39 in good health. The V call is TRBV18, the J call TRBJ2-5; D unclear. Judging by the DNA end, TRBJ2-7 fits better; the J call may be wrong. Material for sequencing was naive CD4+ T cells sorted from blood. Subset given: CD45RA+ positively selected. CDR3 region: CASSPSQWTASFEQYF. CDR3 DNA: TGTGCCAGCTCACCCTCTCAATGGACGGCCTCCTTCGAGCAGTACTTC.